This TCR beta chain came from a study of CXCR3-negative and CXCR3-positive naive CD8 T cells. Study-wide points: A higher hydrophobicity marked the TRB CDR3s of CXCR3-positive naive cells versus CXCR3-negative naive cells.

The CDR3 covers 15 residues. The germline V gene has CDR1 SGHDN and CDR2 FVKESK. Naive CD8+ T cells had a CD45RO-CCR7+CD27+CD95- phenotype. cDNA libraries for TRB were generated by 5' RACE incorporating UMI labels. TCRdb re-called the 5' RACE reads and shows each CDR3 protein once, DNA omitted. In all, the sample yields approximately 89,000 distinct CDR3 sequences. As for this clonotype: Its antigen is unknown.

Sequenced sample: naive CXCR3+ CD8+ T cells from blood. Stated subset: CD45RO-CCR7+CD27+CD95- naive CD8+ T cells expressing CXCR3 (TNR3+). The V gene is TRBV14, the J gene TRBJ2-1; TCRdb lists TRBD2, though no DNA is available to test this call. The source of this sequence is a human donor in good health. Some clones in this sample may be carry-over from other donors' samples. CDR3 residues: CASSSEGLAEIEQFF. The entire variable domain, with the rest obtained from reference TRBV14 and TRBJ2-1, is as follows: EAGVTQFPSHSVIEKGQTVTLRCDPISGHDNLYWYRRVMGKEIKFLLHFVKESKQDESGMPNNRFLAERTGGTYSTLKVQPAELEDSGVYFCASSSEGLAEIEQFFGPGTRLTVL.